This record looks at one T cell receptor beta chain sequence and its context. The diagnosis in patients was locally advanced or metastatic urothelial carcinoma. The CDR3 extends over 12 amino acids. Germline loops: CDR1 MDHEN, CDR2 SYDVKM. Trimming took 8 bases from V and 4 from J, leaving 8 bases between them. The data belong to a study of PD-L1 blockade in urothelial cancer. The repertoire was sequenced with immunoSEQ multiplex PCR; TCRdb's copy has only in-frame clones and lacks some. The table has 70,000 to 75,000 clones, around 84% seen once. The sequence came from a man between 65 and 79 years old with urothelial cancer. The chain employs TRBV28 and TRBJ1-4, with D possibly matching TRBD1 (6 bases). Sequenced here: PBMCs, sampled around atezolizumab (anti-PD-L1) treatment. CDR3 nucleotides: TGTGCCAGCGGCAGGGGTAATGAAAAACTGTTTTTT. Translating it yields CASGRGNEKLFF.